This T cell receptor (beta chain) was sequenced during a study of blood T cell repertoires in COVID-19. In the study overall: The cDNA or gDNA used as material had been derived from T cells, B-cell-depleted T cells, or PBMCs.

Original processing notes: Reference gene primer amplification yielded estimated nucleated cell counts. Sequencing used immunoSEQ multiplex PCR; TCRdb keeps in-frame clones, though not all of them. That table supplies the V and J calls and clone size; D and trimming were determined from the DNA. The sample holds just over 650,000 clones; about nine tenths are singletons and the top ten take about 0.26%. V was clipped by 1 base and J by 3 bases; unmatched bases: 5. In germline, CDR1 is SGHAT, CDR2 FQNNGV. The length of the CDR3 is 15 residues. The material sequenced was peripheral blood. The chain uses TRBV11-2 and TRBJ2-7; 8 bases line up with TRBD2. This sequence was found in a young woman with acute or convalescent COVID-19. CDR3 in amino acids: CASSLVWLAGYEQYF. CDR3 in DNA: TGTGCCAGCAGCTTAGTTTGGCTAGCGGGCTACGAGCAGTACTTC.